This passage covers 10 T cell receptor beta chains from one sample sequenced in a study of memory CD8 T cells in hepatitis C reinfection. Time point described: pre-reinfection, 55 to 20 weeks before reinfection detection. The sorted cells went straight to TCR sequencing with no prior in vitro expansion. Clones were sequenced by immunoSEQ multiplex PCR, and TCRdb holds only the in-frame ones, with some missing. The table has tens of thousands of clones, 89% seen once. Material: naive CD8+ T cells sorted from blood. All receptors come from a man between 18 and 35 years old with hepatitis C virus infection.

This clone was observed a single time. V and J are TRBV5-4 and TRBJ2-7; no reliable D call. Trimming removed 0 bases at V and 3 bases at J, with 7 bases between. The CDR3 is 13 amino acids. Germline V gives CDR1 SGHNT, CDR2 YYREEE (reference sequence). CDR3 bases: TGTGCCAGCAGCTTGGCCCTAGACTACGAGCAGTACTTC. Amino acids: CASSLALDYEQYF. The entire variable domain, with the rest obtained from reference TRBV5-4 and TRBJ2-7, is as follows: ETGVTQSPTHLIKTRGQQVTLRCSSQSGHNTVSWYQQALGQGPQFIFQYYREEENGRGNFPPRFSGLQFPNYSSELNVNALELDDSALYLCASSLALDYEQYFGPGTRLTVT.

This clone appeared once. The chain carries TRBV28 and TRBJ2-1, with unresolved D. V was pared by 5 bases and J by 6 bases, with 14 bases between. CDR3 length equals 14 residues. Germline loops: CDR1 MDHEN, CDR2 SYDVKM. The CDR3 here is CASSPGGQLNEQFF. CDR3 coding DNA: TGTGCCAGCAGTCCCGGTGGGCAGCTCAATGAGCAGTTCTTC.

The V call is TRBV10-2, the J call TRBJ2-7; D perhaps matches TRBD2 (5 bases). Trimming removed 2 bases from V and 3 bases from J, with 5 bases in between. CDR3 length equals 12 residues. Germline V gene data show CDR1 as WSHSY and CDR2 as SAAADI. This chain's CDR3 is CASSEGGYEQYF. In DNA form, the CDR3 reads TGCGCCAGCAGTGAGGGAGGCTACGAGCAGTACTTC.

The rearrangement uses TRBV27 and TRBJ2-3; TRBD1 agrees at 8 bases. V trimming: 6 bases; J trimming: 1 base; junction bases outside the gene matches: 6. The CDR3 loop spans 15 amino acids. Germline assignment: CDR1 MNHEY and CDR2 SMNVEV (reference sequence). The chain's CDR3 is CASSQGARGTDTQYF. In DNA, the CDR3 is TGTGCCAGCAGCCAGGGGGCGCGGGGCACAGATACGCAGTATTTT.

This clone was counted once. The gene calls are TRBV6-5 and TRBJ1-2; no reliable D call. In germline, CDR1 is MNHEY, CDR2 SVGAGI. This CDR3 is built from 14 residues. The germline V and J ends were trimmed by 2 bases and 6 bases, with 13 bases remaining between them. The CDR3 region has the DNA TGTGCCAGCAGTTACGGTGGAGGGAGTAATGGCTACACCTTC. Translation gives CASSYGGGSNGYTF.

The CDR3 loop is CASSVDPGANTEAFF. The CDR3 DNA reads as TGTGCCAGCAGCGTAGATCCGGGTGCGAACACTGAAGCTTTCTTT. The V call is TRBV9, the J call TRBJ1-1, with unresolved D. Germline lookup yields CDR1 SGDLS and CDR2 YYNGEE. The CDR3 runs to 15 residues. The germline V and J ends were trimmed by 0 bases and 1 base, with 10 bases remaining between them. Together with reference TRBV9 and TRBJ1-1, the CDR3 gives the full variable domain: DSGVTQTPKHLITATGQRVTLRCSPRSGDLSVYWYQQSLDQGLQFLIQYYNGEERAKGNILERFSAQQFPDLHSELNLSSLELGDSALYFCASSVDPGANTEAFFGQGTRLTVV.

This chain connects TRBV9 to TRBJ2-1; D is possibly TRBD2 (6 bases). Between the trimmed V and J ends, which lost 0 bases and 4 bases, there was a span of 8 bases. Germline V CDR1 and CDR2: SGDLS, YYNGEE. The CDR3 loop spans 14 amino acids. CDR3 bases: TGTGCCAGCAGCGTAGGAGGGACTTACAATGAGCAGTTCTTC. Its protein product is CASSVGGTYNEQFF.

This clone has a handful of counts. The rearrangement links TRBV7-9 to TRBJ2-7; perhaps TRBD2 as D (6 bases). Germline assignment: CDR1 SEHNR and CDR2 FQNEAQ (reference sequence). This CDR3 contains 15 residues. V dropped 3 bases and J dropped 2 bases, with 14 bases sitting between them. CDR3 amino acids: CASSFPPRGAYEQYF. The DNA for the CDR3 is TGTGCCAGCAGCTTCCCCCCGCGGGGAGCCTACGAGCAGTACTTC.

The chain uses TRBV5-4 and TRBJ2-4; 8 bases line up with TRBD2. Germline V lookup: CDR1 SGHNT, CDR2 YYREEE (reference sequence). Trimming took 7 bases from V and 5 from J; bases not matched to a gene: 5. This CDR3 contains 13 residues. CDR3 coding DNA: TGTGCCAGCCACACTAGCGGTCAAAACATTCAGTACTTC. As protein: CASHTSGQNIQYF.

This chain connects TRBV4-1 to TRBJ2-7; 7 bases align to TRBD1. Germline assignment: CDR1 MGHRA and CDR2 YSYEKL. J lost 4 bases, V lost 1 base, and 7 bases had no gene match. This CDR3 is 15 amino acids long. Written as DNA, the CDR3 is TGCGCCAGCAGCCAAGGGCGACAGGGTGGTTACGAGCAGTACTTC. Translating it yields CASSQGRQGGYEQYF.